This is a list of T cell receptor beta chains from one sample in a study of T cell responses to AZD1222 COVID-19 vaccine. Some clones are missing from TCRdb's copy, which holds only in-frame ones; the method was immunoSEQ multiplex PCR. The sample records more than 80,000 clones, 80% to 90% being singletons. Here the sequenced sample was peripheral blood, taken 28 days after the second AZD1222 dose. The receptors derive from an adult who received the AZD1222 COVID-19 vaccine. Each CDR3 is given with its conserved first and last residue.

cdr3_length j_call v_call cdr3_aa
13 TRBJ1-1 TRBV12-3/TRBV12-4 CASSRQRNTEAFF
13 TRBJ2-2 TRBV11-2 CASSLPGSGELFF
16 TRBJ1-5 TRBV30 CAWTGQGARGNQPQHF
13 TRBJ1-6 TRBV27 CASSLWSRSPLHF
14 TRBJ1-2 TRBV6-5 CASTRGGQGYGYTF
15 TRBJ2-7 TRBV5-1 CASSLAGGGYYEQYF
12 TRBJ1-6 TRBV5-1 CASSLAEGTLHF
15 TRBJ1-5 TRBV19 CASRMAGASNQPQHF
15 TRBJ2-5 TRBV2 CASSKRTGGGETQYF
14 TRBJ1-3 TRBV15 CATSRVDRGNTIYF
13 TRBJ1-4 TRBV30 CAWSVVGFEKLFF
15 TRBJ2-1 TRBV4-3 CASSHFPGLGNEQFF
15 TRBJ2-5 TRBV7-2 CASSLGGNPPETQYF